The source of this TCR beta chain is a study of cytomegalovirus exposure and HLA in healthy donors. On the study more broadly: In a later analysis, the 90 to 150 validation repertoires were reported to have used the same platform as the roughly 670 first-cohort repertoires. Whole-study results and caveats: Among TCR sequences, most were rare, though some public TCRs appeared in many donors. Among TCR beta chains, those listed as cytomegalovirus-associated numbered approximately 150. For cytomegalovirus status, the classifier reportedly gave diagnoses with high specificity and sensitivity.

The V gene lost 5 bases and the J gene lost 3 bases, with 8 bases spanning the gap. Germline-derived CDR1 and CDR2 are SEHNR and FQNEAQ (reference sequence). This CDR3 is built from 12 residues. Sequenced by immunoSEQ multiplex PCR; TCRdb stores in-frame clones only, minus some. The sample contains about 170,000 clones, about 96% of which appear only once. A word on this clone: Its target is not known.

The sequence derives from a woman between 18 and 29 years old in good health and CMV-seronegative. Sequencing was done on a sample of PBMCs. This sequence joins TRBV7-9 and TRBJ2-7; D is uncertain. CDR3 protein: CASSHTLYEQYF. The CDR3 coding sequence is TGTGCCAGCAGCCACACCCTCTACGAGCAGTACTTC.